What follows are 29 T cell receptor delta chains derived from one specimen sequenced in a study of Vδ1+ human thymocytes. Whole-study results and caveats: In the thymus, TRG and TRD repertoires looked highly polyclonal with Gaussian CDR3 lengths.

Extracted RNA was reverse transcribed into cDNA. Pooled V-gene forward primers with one constant-region reverse primer generated the CDR3 amplicons by multiplex PCR. TCRdb reanalysed the multiplex PCR reads via CATT. The repertoire holds under 85,000 delta-chain clones, about 30% seen once, with approximately 0.3% in the top ten. The antigens for these receptors are not known. Sequenced sample: Vdelta1+ gamma-delta thymocytes from the thymus. Subset here: FACS-sorted CD3+ TCRalphabeta- TCRVdelta1+ TCRVdelta2- thymocytes. These receptors were collected from a boy less than two years old who had congenital heart surgery.

The V and J genes are TRDV1 and TRDJ1, with 8 bases matching TRDD3. Germline loops: CDR1 TSWWSYY, CDR2 QGS. V lost 1 base and J lost 0; bases outside the gene matches: 13. The CDR3 runs 19 residues. The CDR3 loop reads CALGERLHPGGPYTDKLIF. The CDR3 bases are TGTGCTCTTGGGGAACGCCTGCATCCTGGGGGACCCTACACCGATAAACTCATCTTT.

In its sample, this clone was seen a few times. This chain links TRDV1 with TRDJ1, with 7 bases matching TRDD3. Germline CDR1 and CDR2: TSWWSYY and QGS. The CDR3 covers 20 residues. V dropped 3 bases and J dropped 1; count of bases not matched to a gene: 20. In DNA form, the CDR3 reads TGTGCTCTTGGGGAGACCCCTAATTCCTTGTGGGATACCCGCACCGATAAACTCATCTTT. Protein: CALGETPNSLWDTRTDKLIF.

This clone was picked up a small number of times. The chain joins TRDV1 to TRDJ1; 11 bases are shared with TRDD3. Germline CDR1 is TSWWSYY and CDR2 is QGS. Germline trimming cut 2 bases from V and 1 base from J; bases unmatched to any gene: 27. The CDR3 is 24 amino acids. This CDR3 is CALGEGQPSPGVWGIRRTTDKLIF. CDR3 nucleotides: TGTGCTCTTGGGGAAGGTCAGCCTTCCCCAGGGGTATGGGGGATACGCCGGACCACCGATAAACTCATCTTT.

This clone was recorded a few times. The rearrangement joins TRDV1 to TRDJ1, with D perhaps given as TRDD2 or TRDD3 (8 bases each). This CDR3 has 21 amino acids. Germline CDR1 reads TSWWSYY; CDR2 reads QGS. Between the trimmed V and J ends, which lost 6 bases and 0 bases, there was a span of 32 bases. CDR3 DNA sequence: TGTGCTCTTGGCCCCCCGAGCTTCCTACGGGGCCTGGGGGAATACACCGATAAACTCATCTTT. Its protein is CALGPPSFLRGLGEYTDKLIF.

The chain employs TRDV1 and TRDJ1; D perhaps matches TRDD3 (10 bases). Germline V gene sequence: CDR1 TSWWSYY, CDR2 QGS. The CDR3 has 21 residues. V lost 5 bases to trimming and J lost 0 bases, with 31 bases between them. CDR3 in amino acids: CALGLPFLQGGWGINTDKLIF. Written as DNA, the CDR3 is TGTGCTCTTGGGCTCCCCTTCCTACAAGGGGGCTGGGGGATAAACACCGATAAACTCATCTTT.

This rearrangement joins TRDV1 to TRDJ1; a weak D match, TRDD3 (10 bases). The CDR3 has 21 residues. Looked up from germline, CDR1 is TSWWSYY and CDR2 is QGS. V was pared by 2 bases and J by 8 bases, with 36 bases between. The CDR3 DNA follows: TGTGCTCTTGGGGAATCCCTGGAGTTGGGCCTTCCTACGTGGGGGATACAGAAACTCATCTTT. It yields the protein CALGESLELGLPTWGIQKLIF.

With regard to this clone: Since a much larger clone is just one base distant, this may be a read error. The gene calls are TRDV2 and TRDJ1; D gene unclear. V was clipped by 5 bases and J by 0 bases, with 15 bases between them. CDR3 length equals 15 residues. Per germline, CDR1 GEAIGNYY and CDR2 EKD. CDR3 sequence: CACALPPQYTDKLIF. The DNA for the CDR3 is TGTGCCTGTGCCTTACCTCCCCAGTACACCGATAAACTCATCTTT.

This clone was recorded a few times. J is TRDJ1 and V is TRDV1; no definite D call. Germline V gene data show CDR1 as TSWWSYY and CDR2 as QGS. The CDR3 totals 15 residues. V was pared by 1 base and J by 1 base, with 10 bases between. The CDR3 spells CALGERGEGTDKLIF. Here the CDR3 DNA reads TGTGCTCTTGGGGAACGGGGCGAAGGCACCGATAAACTCATCTTT.

The J gene is TRDJ1, the V gene TRDV1; D may be TRDD3 (6 bases). With 2 bases removed from V and 0 bases from J, the gap between germline ends came to 31 bases. The CDR3 is 22 residues long. CDR1 and CDR2 (germline): TSWWSYY, QGS. In nucleotides, the CDR3 is TGTGCTCTTGGGGAATTAGCCCCCCCATCTCCGTACTGGGCTCCGTACACCGATAAACTCATCTTT. Translating gives CALGELAPPSPYWAPYTDKLIF.

This clone was found once. The gene calls are TRDV1 and TRDJ1; 7 nucleotides align to TRDD2. CDR1 TSWWSYY and CDR2 QGS come from the germline V gene. The CDR3 is 18 amino acids. V lost 1 base to trimming and J lost 1 base; unmatched junction nucleotides: 12. The CDR3: CALGEPSSYTGGTDKLIF. For the CDR3, the DNA is TGTGCTCTTGGGGAACCTAGTTCCTACACCGGGGGCACCGATAAACTCATCTTT.

This sequence joins TRDV1 and TRDJ1, with 7 positions matching TRDD3. The CDR3 has 25 residues. V gave up 2 bases and J gave up 0 bases; unmatched junction bases: 33. Germline V CDR1 and CDR2: TSWWSYY, QGS. CDR3 sequence reads: CALGEVFTPLPLGGEGVGYTDKLIF. The CDR3 DNA sequence: TGTGCTCTTGGGGAAGTCTTTACCCCTCTACCACTTGGGGGAGAAGGGGTAGGGTACACCGATAAACTCATCTTT.

This clone was seen only once. The rearrangement uses TRDV1 and TRDJ1; 12 positions match TRDD3. Germline loops: CDR1 TSWWSYY, CDR2 QGS. V was pared by 2 bases and J by 4 bases, with 20 bases of the junction left unmatched. This CDR3 is built from 21 residues. CDR3 sequence: CALGEGTSCTYWGILGDKLIF. The DNA of the CDR3 is TGTGCTCTTGGGGAAGGGACTTCCTGCACTTACTGGGGGATACTTGGCGATAAACTCATCTTT.

Turning to this clone: A read error may explain this, as a much larger clone is one base away. Other DNA sequences in this specimen translate into the identical CDR3. The chain links TRDV2 to TRDJ1; 8 bases map to TRDD3. The CDR3 runs 12 residues. CDR1 and CDR2 from the germline V gene are GEAIGNYY and EKD. The CDR3 DNA sequence: TGTGCCTGCGACAGTCACTGGGGGGAGGTCATCTTT. The encoded protein is CACDSHWGEVIF.

This clone turned up a few times. J is TRDJ1 and V is TRAV29/DV5, with no clear D. CDR3 length equals 12 residues. Trimming removed 7 bases at V and 0 bases at J, with 10 bases between. CDR1 NSMFDY and CDR2 ISSIKDK come from the germline V gene. Written as DNA, the CDR3 is TGTGCAACATCCAAGTACACCGATAAACTCATCTTT. Residues: CATSKYTDKLIF.

V gene TRDV1 combines with J gene TRDJ1; D uncertain. Per the germline V gene, CDR1 is TSWWSYY and CDR2 is QGS. The CDR3 extends over 15 amino acids. The V end was cut by 3 bases, the J end by 2 bases, with 13 bases between. The CDR3 DNA follows: TGTGCTCTTGGGGAGATCCCAGCGTATACCGATAAACTCATCTTT. This codes for CALGEIPAYTDKLIF.

The chain combines TRDV1 with TRDJ1; no definite D call. Trimming cost V 6 bases and J 0 bases, with 26 bases left between them. This CDR3 has 19 amino acids. CDR1 is TSWWSYY and CDR2 is QGS in the germline V gene. CDR3 DNA: TGTGCTCTTGGTCCGAACGGGGTATGGTACGCGGTGGACACCGATAAACTCATCTTT. Protein sequence: CALGPNGVWYAVDTDKLIF.

This clone was detected a few times. The J gene is TRDJ1, the V gene TRDV1, with D perhaps matching TRDD3 (5 bases). V was cut by 0 bases and J by 1 base, with 30 bases left in between. Germline V lookup: CDR1 TSWWSYY, CDR2 QGS. The CDR3 is made up of 22 amino acids. The CDR3 DNA sequence: TGTGCTCTTGGGGAACTCATTTCCCTTACCGGGCCCTTAGGGGAAGCCACCGATAAACTCATCTTT. Residues: CALGELISLTGPLGEATDKLIF.

In regard to this clone: The sample carries other DNA sequences with the same CDR3. The rearrangement links TRDV1 to TRDJ1; tentatively, D is TRDD2 or TRDD3 (5 bases each). This CDR3 comprises 16 residues. V lost 3 bases to trimming and J lost 7 bases, with 21 bases between them. Germline CDR1 reads TSWWSYY; CDR2 reads QGS. The CDR3 DNA follows: TGTGCTCTTGGGGACCTCGGGGGTCCTATTCCCATTAAACTCATCTTT. This translates into CALGDLGGPIPIKLIF.

This chain uses TRDV1 with TRDJ1, with 11 bases aligning to TRDD3. The CDR3 consists of 24 residues. The V segment lost 2 bases and the J segment 1 base; nucleotides outside the gene matches: 27. CDR1 is TSWWSYY and CDR2 is QGS in the germline V gene. The CDR3 spells CALGERDRRVEPLWGILGTDKLIF. Written as DNA, the CDR3 is TGTGCTCTTGGGGAAAGAGATAGAAGGGTAGAACCTCTCTGGGGGATACTGGGCACCGATAAACTCATCTTT.

This clone was observed a few times. The chain employs TRDV2 and TRDJ1; 10 nucleotides align to TRDD3. From germline, CDR1 is GEAIGNYY and CDR2 EKD. V shed 1 base, J shed 4 bases, and the junction held 23 bases outside the gene matches. The CDR3 is 21 amino acids. The CDR3 DNA reads TGTGCCTGTGACACTGAGGTGGGGGATACTAGGGTGATGGCGGCGGGCGATAAACTCATCTTT. Translated, it gives CACDTEVGDTRVMAAGDKLIF.

The rearrangement joins TRDV1 to TRDJ1; 11 bases agree with TRDD3. The germline V gene encodes CDR1 TSWWSYY and CDR2 QGS. This CDR3 comprises 25 residues. J was trimmed by 1 base and V by 2 bases; bases with no gene match: 30. The CDR3 reads CALGEYPPTNLYWGIWRTRTDKLIF. DNA of the CDR3: TGTGCTCTTGGGGAATATCCTCCGACCAACCTGTACTGGGGGATATGGAGGACTCGCACCGATAAACTCATCTTT.

The chain combines TRDV1 with TRDJ1; 9 bases line up with TRDD3. Germline V lookup: CDR1 TSWWSYY, CDR2 QGS. Trimming cost V 3 bases and J 0 bases; bases outside gene matches: 26. The CDR3 sequence is 23 residues long. Written as DNA, the CDR3 is TGTGCTCTTGGGGATGGCCCAAACTGGGGATACGACTCAGTAAACCAGTACACCGATAAACTCATCTTT. Translating gives CALGDGPNWGYDSVNQYTDKLIF.

The chain is built from TRDV1 and TRDJ1; the match to TRDD3 covers 7 bases. Germline assignment: CDR1 TSWWSYY and CDR2 QGS. With V trimmed by 5 bases and J by 0 bases, 24 bases remained unmatched. This CDR3 spans 21 amino acids. CDR3 bases: TGTGCTCTTGGGTATGGGGCCACCGTACTGGGGTTCGTACCTTACACCGATAAACTCATCTTT. The encoded protein is CALGYGATVLGFVPYTDKLIF.

This chain joins TRDV2 and TRDJ1; 9 bases match TRDD3. The CDR3 runs to 18 residues. Germline V gene sequence: CDR1 GEAIGNYY, CDR2 EKD. Losses at the gene ends were 0 bases for V and 0 bases for J; bases not matched to a gene: 10. Written as DNA, the CDR3 is TGTGCCTGTGACACCCTACTGGGGGACAACGGTAACACCGATAAACTCATCTTT. Protein sequence: CACDTLLGDNGNTDKLIF.

The V and J genes are TRDV1 and TRDJ1, with 9 bases that match TRDD2. V trimming: 0 bases; J trimming: 0 bases; junction bases outside the gene matches: 20. CDR1 and CDR2 from the germline V gene are TSWWSYY and QGS. This CDR3 spans 22 amino acids. CDR3 loop: CALGELGLPTGWGSRYTDKLIF. The CDR3 DNA reads as TGTGCTCTTGGGGAACTAGGCCTTCCTACGGGCTGGGGATCCAGGTACACCGATAAACTCATCTTT.

This clone was counted a single time. V usage is TRDV1 and J usage is TRDJ1; 13 nucleotides line up with TRDD3. Trimming at V came to 1 base and at J to 4 bases, leaving 15 bases not matched to a gene. The CDR3 covers 20 residues. Germline CDR1 TSWWSYY, CDR2 QGS. CDR3 in DNA: TGTGCTCTTGGGGAACCGGATCCCCCTACTGGGGGATACGCGGGCGATAAACTCATCTTT. It is translated as CALGEPDPPTGGYAGDKLIF.

V and J are TRDV1 and TRDJ2; 9 nucleotides match TRDD2. The CDR3 is 19 residues long. The junction had 13 bases not matched to a gene; V was cut back by 5 bases and J by 0 bases. The germline gives CDR1 TSWWSYY, CDR2 QGS. The CDR3 DNA follows: TGTGCTCTTGGGCCTTCCTACGGGATCCAAGGGGCTTTGACAGCACAACTCTTCTTT. Translation: CALGPSYGIQGALTAQLFF.

This clone occurred a few times. This chain links TRDV1 with TRDJ1, with 10 positions matching TRDD3. The germline gives CDR1 TSWWSYY, CDR2 QGS. The CDR3 loop spans 21 amino acids. V lost 5 bases, J lost 2 bases, and 23 bases stayed unmatched. DNA of the CDR3: TGTGCTCTTGGGAGACTCGGGATCGAGCTAGTACTGGGGGATTATACCGATAAACTCATCTTT. Protein product: CALGRLGIELVLGDYTDKLIF.

This clone was picked up one time. The gene calls are TRDV1 and TRDJ1; D is perhaps TRDD3 (5 bases). The CDR3 is made up of 13 amino acids. Trimming left V 1 base short and J 5 bases short, with 8 bases between. Germline V gene lookup returns CDR1 TSWWSYY and CDR2 QGS. CDR3 amino acids: CALGERRGDKLIF. Here the CDR3 DNA reads TGTGCTCTTGGGGAACGACGGGGGGATAAACTCATCTTT.